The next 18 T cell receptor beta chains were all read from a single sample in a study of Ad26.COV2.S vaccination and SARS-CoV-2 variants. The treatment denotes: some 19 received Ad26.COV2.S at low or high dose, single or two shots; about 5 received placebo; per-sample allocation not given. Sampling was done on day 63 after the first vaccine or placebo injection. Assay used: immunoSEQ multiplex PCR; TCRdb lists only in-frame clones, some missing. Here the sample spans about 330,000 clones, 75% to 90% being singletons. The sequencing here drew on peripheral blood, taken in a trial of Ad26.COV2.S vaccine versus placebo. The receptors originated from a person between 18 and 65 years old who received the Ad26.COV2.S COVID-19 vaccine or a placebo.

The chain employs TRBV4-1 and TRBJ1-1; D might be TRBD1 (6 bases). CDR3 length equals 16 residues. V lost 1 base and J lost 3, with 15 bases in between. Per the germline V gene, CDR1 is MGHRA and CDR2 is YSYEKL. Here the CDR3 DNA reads TGCGCCAGCAGCCAAGGGATGATGACAGGCCACACTGAAGCTTTCTTT. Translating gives CASSQGMMTGHTEAFF.

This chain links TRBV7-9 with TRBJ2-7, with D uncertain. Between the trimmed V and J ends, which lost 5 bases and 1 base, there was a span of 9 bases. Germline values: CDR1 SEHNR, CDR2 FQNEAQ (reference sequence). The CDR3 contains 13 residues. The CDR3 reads CASSTAASYEQYF. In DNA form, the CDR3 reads TGTGCCAGCAGCACGGCCGCTTCCTACGAGCAGTACTTC.

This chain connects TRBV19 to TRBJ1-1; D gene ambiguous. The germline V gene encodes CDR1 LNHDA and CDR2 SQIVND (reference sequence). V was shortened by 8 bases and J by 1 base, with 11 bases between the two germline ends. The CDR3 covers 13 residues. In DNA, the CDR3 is TGTGCCAGTTCATATGGCGGGAACACTGAAGCTTTCTTT. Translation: CASSYGGNTEAFF.

The CDR3 coding sequence is TGTGCCAGTAGTATTGGAGGGAAGTGGGATAATTCACCCCTCCACTTT. Its translation: CASSIGGKWDNSPLHF. The V and J genes are TRBV19 and TRBJ1-6; D is unresolved. The CDR3 sequence is 16 residues long. Germline lookup yields CDR1 LNHDA and CDR2 SQIVND (reference sequence). Trimming took 3 bases from V and 5 from J, leaving 14 bases between them.

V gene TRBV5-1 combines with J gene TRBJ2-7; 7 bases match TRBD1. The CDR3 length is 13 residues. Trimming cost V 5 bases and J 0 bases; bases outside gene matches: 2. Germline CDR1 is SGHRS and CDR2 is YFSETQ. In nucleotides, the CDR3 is TGCGCCAGCAGAGGGACAGTCTCCTACGAGCAGTACTTC. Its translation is CASRGTVSYEQYF.

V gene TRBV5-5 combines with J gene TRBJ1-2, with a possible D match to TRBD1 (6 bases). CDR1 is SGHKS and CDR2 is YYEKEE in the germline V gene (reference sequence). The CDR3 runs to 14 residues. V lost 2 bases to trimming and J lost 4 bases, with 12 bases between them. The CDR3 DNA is TGTGCCAGCAGCTTATACAGGGAAAGCTATGGCTACACCTTC. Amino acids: CASSLYRESYGYTF.

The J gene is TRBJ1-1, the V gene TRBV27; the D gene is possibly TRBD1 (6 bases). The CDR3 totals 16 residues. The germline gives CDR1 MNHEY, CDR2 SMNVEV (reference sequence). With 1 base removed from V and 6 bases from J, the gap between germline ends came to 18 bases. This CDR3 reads CASSLWGPPGSSEAFF. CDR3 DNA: TGTGCCAGCAGTTTATGGGGGCCTCCGGGGTCCTCTGAAGCTTTCTTT.

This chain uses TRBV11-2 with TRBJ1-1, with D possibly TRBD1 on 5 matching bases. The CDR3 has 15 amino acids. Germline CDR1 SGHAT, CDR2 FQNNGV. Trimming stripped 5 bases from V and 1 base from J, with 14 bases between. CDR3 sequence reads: CASSAMGRENTEAFF. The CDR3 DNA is TGTGCCAGCAGCGCAATGGGACGGGAGAACACTGAAGCTTTCTTT. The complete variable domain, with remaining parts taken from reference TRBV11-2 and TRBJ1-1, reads EAGVAQSPRYKIIEKRQSVAFWCNPISGHATLYWYQQILGQGPKLLIQFQNNGVVDDSQLPKDRFSAERLKGVDSTLKIQPAKLEDSAVYLCASSAMGRENTEAFFGQGTRLTVV.

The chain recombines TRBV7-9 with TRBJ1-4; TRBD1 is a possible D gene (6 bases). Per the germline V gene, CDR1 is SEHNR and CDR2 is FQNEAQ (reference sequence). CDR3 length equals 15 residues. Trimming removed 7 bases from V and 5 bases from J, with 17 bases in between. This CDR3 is CASTGAGGPNEKLFF. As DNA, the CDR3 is TGTGCCAGCACCGGAGCGGGGGGGCCGAATGAAAAACTGTTTTTT.

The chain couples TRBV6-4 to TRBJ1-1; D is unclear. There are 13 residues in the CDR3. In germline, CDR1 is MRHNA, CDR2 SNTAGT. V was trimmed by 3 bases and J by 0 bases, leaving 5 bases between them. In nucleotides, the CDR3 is TGTGCCAGCAGTGAAGCCATGAACACTGAAGCTTTCTTT. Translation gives CASSEAMNTEAFF.

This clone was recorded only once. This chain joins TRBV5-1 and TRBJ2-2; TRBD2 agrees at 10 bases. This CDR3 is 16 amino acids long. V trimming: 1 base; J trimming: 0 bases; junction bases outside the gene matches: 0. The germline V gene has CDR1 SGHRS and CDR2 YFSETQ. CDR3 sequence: CASSLTSGTNTGELFF. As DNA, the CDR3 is TGCGCCAGCAGCTTGACTAGCGGGACGAACACCGGGGAGCTGTTTTTT. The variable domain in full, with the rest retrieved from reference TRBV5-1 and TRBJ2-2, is KAGVTQTPRYLIKTRGQQVTLSCSPISGHRSVSWYQQTPGQGLQFLFEYFSETQRNKGNFPGRFSGRQFSNSRSEMNVSTLELGDSALYLCASSLTSGTNTGELFFGEGSRLTVL.

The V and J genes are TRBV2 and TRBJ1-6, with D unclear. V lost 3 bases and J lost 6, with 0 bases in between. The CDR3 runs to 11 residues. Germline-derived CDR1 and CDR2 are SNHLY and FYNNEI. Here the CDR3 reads CASSDNSPLHF. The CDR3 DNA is TGTGCCAGCAGTGATAATTCACCCCTCCACTTT.

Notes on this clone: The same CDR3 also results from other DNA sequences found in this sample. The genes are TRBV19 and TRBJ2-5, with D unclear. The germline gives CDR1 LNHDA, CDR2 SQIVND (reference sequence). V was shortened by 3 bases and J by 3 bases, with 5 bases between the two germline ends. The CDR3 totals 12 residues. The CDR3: CASSIREETQYF. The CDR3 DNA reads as TGTGCCAGTAGTATTCGCGAAGAGACCCAGTACTTC.

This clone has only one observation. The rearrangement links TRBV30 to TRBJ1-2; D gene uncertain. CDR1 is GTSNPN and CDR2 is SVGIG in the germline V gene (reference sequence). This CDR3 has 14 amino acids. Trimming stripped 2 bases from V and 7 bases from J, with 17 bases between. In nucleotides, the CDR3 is TGTGCCTGGAGTAAAGTCGAAGGGCCCAGTGGCTACACCTTC. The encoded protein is CAWSKVEGPSGYTF.

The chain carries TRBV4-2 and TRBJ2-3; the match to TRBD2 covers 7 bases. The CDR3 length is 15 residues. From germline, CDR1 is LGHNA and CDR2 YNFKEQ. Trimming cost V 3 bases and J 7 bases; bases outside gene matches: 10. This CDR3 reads CASSQDGGSIYTQYF. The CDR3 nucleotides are TGTGCCAGCAGCCAGGATGGCGGGAGTATATATACGCAGTATTTT.

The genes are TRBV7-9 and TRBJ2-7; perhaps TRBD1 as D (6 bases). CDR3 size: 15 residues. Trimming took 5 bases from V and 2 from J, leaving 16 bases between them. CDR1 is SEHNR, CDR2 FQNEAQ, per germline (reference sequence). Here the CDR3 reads CASSPLGQGPYEQYV. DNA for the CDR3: TGTGCCAGCAGCCCCTTGGGGCAGGGGCCCTACGAGCAGTACGTC.

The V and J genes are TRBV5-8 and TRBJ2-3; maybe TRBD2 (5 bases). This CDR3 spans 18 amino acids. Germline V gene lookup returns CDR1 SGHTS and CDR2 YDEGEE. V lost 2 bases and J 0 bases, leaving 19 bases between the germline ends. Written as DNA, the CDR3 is TGTGCCAGCAGCTTAACTAGAGCTGCCATCCCTAGCACAGATACGCAGTATTTT. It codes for CASSLTRAAIPSTDTQYF.

The chain's CDR3 is CASRSRDTEAFF. CDR3 DNA sequence: TGTGCCAGCAGATCAAGGGACACTGAAGCTTTCTTT. The gene calls are TRBV28 and TRBJ1-1; unclear D gene. The CDR3 totals 12 residues. CDR1 MDHEN and CDR2 SYDVKM come from the germline V gene. Trimming took off 6 bases at V and 3 bases at J, with 8 bases between the two ends.